This T cell receptor beta chain was recovered during a study of control samples from healthy donors and cancer patients. Germline V CDR1 and CDR2: MNHEY, SVGAGI. This CDR3 spans 15 amino acids. Trimming cost V 6 bases and J 0 bases; bases outside gene matches: 7. TCRdb's copy holds only in-frame clones and misses some; the assay was immunoSEQ multiplex PCR. The sample records around 170,000 clones, roughly nine tenths being singletons. This clone was seen a handful of times. The receptor's source is a woman in her twenties or thirties in good health. The chain employs TRBV6-5 and TRBJ2-7, with 8 bases identical to TRBD1. The specimen sequenced was blood. CDR3 coding DNA: TGTGCCAGCAGCCCACAGGGGGGCTCCTCCTACGAGCAGTACTTC. Translated: CASSPQGGSSYEQYF.